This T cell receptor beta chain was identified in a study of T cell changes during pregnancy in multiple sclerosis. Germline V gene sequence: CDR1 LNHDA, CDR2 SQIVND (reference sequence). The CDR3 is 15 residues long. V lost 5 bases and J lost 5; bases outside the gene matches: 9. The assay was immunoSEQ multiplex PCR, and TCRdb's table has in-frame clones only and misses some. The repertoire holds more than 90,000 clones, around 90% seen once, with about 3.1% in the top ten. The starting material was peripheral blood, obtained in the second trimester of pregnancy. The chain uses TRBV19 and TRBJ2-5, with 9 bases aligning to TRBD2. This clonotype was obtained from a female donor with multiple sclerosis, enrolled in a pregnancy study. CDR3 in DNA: TGTGCCAGTAGTCTGAGTCGGCGGGGGGGGGAGACCCAGTACTTC. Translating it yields CASSLSRRGGETQYF.